Given below is one T cell receptor beta chain in context. Antigen unknown. Profiling relied on immunoSEQ multiplex PCR, and the TCRdb table lists in-frame clones only, not all of them. This sample has about 140,000 clones; more than 70% occur once, and the top ten carry 7.5% to 8%. The record originates from a study of cytotoxic CD8 clonotypes in ibrutinib-treated CLL. Study-level information: By median roughly 65 months, about twelve had progressed and about 15 stayed remitted; responses had been 2 complete and approximately 24 partial. Study-level results: Upon ibrutinib response clonality rose, and upon progression it fell back toward baseline.

Source: PBMCs, taken after 36 months of ibrutinib treatment. The TCR was taken from a human donor with chronic lymphocytic leukemia.

In DNA, the CDR3 is TGTGCCAGCAGCTTGGACCTGGGAATTGGATATAGCAATCAGCCCCAGCATTTT. Translated, it gives CASSLDLGIGYSNQPQHF. V and J are TRBV5-5 and TRBJ1-5; D gene ambiguous. V lost 0 bases to trimming and J lost 0 bases, with 16 bases between them. This CDR3 has 18 amino acids. In germline, CDR1 is SGHKS, CDR2 YYEKEE (reference sequence).